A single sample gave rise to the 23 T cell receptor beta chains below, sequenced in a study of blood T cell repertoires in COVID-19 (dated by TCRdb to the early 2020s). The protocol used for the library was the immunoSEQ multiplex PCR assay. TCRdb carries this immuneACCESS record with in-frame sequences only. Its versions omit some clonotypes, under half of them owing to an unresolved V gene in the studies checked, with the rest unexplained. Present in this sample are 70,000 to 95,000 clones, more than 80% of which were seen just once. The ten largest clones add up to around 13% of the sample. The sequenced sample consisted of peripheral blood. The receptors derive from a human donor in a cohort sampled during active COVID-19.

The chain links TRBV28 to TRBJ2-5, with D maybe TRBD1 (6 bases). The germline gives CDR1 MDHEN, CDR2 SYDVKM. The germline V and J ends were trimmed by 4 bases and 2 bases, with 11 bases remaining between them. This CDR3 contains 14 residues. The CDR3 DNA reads TGTGCCAGCAGTTATCGGACAGCTCAAGAGACCCAGTACTTC. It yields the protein CASSYRTAQETQYF.

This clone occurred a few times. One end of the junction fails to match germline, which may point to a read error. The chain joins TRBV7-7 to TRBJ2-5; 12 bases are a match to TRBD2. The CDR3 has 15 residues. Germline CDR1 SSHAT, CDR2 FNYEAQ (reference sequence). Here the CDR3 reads CASSLRLAGVETQYF. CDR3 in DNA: TGTGCTAGCAGCTTGCGACTAGCGGGGGTTGAGACCCAGTACTTC.

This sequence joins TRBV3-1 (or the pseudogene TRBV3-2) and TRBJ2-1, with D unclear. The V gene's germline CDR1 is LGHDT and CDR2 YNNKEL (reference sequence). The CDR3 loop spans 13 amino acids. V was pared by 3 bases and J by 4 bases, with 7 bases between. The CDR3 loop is CASSHRTYNEQFF. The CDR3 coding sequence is TGTGCCAGCAGCCATCGCACATACAATGAGCAGTTCTTC.

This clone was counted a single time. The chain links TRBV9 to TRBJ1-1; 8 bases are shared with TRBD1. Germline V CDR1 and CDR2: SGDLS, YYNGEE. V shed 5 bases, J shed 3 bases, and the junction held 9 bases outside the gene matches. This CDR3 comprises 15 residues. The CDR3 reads CASSRQGAGDTEAFF. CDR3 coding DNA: TGTGCCAGCAGTCGTCAGGGGGCTGGGGACACTGAAGCTTTCTTT.

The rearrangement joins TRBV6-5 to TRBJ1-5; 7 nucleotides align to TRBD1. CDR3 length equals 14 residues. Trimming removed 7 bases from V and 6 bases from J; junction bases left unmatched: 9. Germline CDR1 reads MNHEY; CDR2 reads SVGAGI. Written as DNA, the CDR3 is TGTGCCAGCACCGGGACAGCTGACGCTCAGCCCCAGCATTTT. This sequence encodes CASTGTADAQPQHF.

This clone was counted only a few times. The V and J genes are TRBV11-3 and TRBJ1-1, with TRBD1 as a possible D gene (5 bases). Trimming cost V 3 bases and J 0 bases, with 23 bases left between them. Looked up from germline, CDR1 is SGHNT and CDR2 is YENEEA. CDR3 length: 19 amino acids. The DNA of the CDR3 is TGTGCCAGCAGCTTGGCGAAAGTTGGGGGAGGCCCTCTGAACACTGAAGCTTTCTTT. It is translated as CASSLAKVGGGPLNTEAFF.

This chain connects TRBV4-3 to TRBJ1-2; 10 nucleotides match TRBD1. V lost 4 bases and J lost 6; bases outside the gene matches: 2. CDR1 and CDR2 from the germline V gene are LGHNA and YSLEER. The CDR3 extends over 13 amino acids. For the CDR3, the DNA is TGCGCCAGCAGCCGGACAGGGGGAAATGGCTACACCTTC. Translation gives CASSRTGGNGYTF.

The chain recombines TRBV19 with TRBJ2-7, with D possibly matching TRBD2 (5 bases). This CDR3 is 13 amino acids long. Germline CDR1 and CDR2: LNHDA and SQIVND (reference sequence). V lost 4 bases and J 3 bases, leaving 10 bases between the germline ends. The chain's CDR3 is CASSRTLYYEQYF. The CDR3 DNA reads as TGTGCCAGTAGTAGGACTCTCTACTACGAGCAGTACTTC.

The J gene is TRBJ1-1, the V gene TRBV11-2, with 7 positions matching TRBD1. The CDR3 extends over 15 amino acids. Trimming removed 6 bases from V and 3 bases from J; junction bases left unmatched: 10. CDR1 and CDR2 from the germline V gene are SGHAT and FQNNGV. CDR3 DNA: TGTGCCAGCAGTCGCATAATCGGACAGGACACTGAAGCTTTCTTT. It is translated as CASSRIIGQDTEAFF.

The CDR3, as DNA: TGTGCCAGCAGCTTAGTTGCGGGATCTGGGGCCAACGTCCTGACTTTC. This encodes CASSLVAGSGANVLTF. The V gene is TRBV7-2, the J gene TRBJ2-6; possibly TRBD2 for D (6 bases). The CDR3 loop spans 16 amino acids. Germline assignment: CDR1 SGHTA and CDR2 FQGNSA. V lost 1 base to trimming and J lost 1 base, with 8 bases between them.

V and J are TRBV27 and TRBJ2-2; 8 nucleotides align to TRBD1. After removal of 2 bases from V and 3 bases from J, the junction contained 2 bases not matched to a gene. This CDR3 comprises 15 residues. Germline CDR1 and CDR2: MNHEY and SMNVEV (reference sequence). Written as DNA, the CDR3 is TGTGCCAGCAGTTTAGGGACAGGATACACCGGGGAGCTGTTTTTT. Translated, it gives CASSLGTGYTGELFF.

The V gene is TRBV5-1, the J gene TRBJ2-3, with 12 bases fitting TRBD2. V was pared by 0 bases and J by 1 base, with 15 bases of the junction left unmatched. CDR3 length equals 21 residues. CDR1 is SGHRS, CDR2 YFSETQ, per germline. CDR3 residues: CASSLESSGGGPFVGTDTQYF. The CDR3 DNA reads TGCGCCAGCAGCTTGGAGTCTAGCGGGGGGGGACCCTTCGTGGGCACAGATACGCAGTATTTT.

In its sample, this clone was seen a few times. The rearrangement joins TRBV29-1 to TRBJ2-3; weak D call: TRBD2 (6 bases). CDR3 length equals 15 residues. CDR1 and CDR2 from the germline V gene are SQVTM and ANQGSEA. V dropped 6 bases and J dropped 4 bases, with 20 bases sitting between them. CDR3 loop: CSVRGVAADADTQYF. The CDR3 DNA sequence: TGCAGCGTCCGAGGGGTAGCGGCGGATGCAGATACGCAGTATTTT.

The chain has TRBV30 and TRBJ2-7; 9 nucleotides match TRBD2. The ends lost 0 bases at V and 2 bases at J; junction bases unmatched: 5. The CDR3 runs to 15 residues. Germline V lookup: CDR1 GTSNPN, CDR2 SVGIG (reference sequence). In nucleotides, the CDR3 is TGTGCCTGGAGTGTACTGGCGGGGGGGACCTACGAGCAGTACTTC. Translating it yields CAWSVLAGGTYEQYF.

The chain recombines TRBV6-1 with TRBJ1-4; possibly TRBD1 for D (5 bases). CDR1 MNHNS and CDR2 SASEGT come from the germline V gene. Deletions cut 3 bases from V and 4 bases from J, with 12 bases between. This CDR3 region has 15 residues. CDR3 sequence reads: CASSDEQRGNEKLFF. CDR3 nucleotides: TGTGCCAGCAGTGACGAACAAAGGGGTAATGAAAAACTGTTTTTT.

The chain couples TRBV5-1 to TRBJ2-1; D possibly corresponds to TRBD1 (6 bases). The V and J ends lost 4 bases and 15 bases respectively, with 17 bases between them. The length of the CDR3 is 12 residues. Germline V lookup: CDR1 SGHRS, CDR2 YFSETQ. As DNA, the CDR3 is TGCGCCAGCAGCGTCGACAGTTTAGGGGGGTTCTTC. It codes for CASSVDSLGGFF.

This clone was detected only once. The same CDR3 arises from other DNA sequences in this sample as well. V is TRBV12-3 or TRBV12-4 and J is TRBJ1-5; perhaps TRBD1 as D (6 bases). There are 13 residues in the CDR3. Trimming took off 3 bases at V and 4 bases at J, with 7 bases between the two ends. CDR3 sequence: CASSLRGNQPQHF. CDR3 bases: TGTGCCAGCAGTTTGAGGGGGAATCAGCCCCAGCATTTT.

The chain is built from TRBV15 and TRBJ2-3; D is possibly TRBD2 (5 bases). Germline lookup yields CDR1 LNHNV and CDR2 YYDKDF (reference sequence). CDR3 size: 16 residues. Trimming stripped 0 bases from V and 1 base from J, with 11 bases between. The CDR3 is CATSRDTGYGTDTQYF. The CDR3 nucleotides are TGTGCCACCAGCAGAGACACGGGGTACGGCACAGATACGCAGTATTTT.

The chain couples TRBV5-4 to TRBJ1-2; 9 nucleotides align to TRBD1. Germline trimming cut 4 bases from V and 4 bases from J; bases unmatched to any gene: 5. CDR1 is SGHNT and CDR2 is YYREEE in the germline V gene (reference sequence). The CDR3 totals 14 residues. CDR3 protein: CASSRLQGAYGYTF. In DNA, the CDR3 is TGTGCCAGCAGCCGGTTACAGGGGGCCTATGGCTACACCTTC.

For the CDR3, the DNA is TGTGCCAGCAGAAGGACTAGCGGGGGAGAGCAGTTCTTC. Its protein product is CASRRTSGGEQFF. The chain joins TRBV5-4 to TRBJ2-1; 13 bases fit TRBD2. This CDR3 has 13 amino acids. Trimming removed 5 bases from V and 10 bases from J; junction bases left unmatched: 3. Germline V CDR1 and CDR2: SGHNT, YYREEE (reference sequence).

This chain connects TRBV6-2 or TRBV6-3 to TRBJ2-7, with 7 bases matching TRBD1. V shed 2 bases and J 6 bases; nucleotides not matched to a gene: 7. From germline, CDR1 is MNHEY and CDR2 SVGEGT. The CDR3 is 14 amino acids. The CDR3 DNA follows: TGTGCCAGCAGTTACGTCGGGACAGCCATCGAGCAGTACTTC. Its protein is CASSYVGTAIEQYF.

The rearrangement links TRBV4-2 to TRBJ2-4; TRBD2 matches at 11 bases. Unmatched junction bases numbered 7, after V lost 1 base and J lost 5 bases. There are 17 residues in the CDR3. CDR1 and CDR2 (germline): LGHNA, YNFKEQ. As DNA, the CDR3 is TGTGCCAGCAGCCAAGCTAACCTAGCGGGGGGAGAAAACATTCAGTACTTC. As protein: CASSQANLAGGENIQYF.

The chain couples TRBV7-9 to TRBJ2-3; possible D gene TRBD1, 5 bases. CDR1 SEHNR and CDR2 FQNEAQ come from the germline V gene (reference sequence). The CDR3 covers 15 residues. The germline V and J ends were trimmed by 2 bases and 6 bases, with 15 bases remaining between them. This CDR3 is CASSLFRPGLDTQYF. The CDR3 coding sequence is TGTGCCAGCAGCTTATTTAGACCAGGGCTCGATACGCAGTATTTT.